This entry lists 18 T cell receptor beta chains sequenced from one sample in a study of T-cell reconstitution after alpha-beta-depleted transplantation in children. Unique molecular identifiers were built into the TCRbeta library. TCRdb re-derived calls from the PCR reads in MiXCR, one entry per CDR3 protein. This repertoire shows 190,000 or so distinct CDR3 sequences, more than 6.5% found once; its top ten account for approximately 3%. The material was PBMCs from the stem cell graft donor, obtained from the stem cell graft. These TCRs come from a human donor who donated a stem cell graft to a child with Wiskott-Aldrich syndrome.

This clonotype was seen at least ten times. The chain's CDR3 is CASSYRRQSTDTQYF. The CDR3 nucleotides are TGTGCCAGCAGTTACAGGCGTCAGAGCACAGATACGCAGTATTTT. J is TRBJ2-3 and V is TRBV6-5, with D unresolved. Germline assignment: CDR1 MNHEY and CDR2 SVGAGI. Trimming pared 2 bases from V and 0 bases from J, leaving 9 bases between. The CDR3 runs to 15 residues.

This clonotype was seen repeatedly, ten times or more. The rearrangement links TRBV2 to TRBJ2-7; the match to TRBD2 covers 10 bases. The germline gives CDR1 SNHLY, CDR2 FYNNEI. V shed 8 bases, J shed 4 bases, and the junction held 14 bases outside the gene matches. This CDR3 has 16 amino acids. CDR3 sequence (DNA): TGTGCCAGCCATGCCCGGGTGGGACTAGCGAGATACGAGCAGTACTTC. Its protein is CASHARVGLARYEQYF.

This clonotype was counted many times. The V gene is TRBV29-1, the J gene TRBJ2-7; TRBD2 agrees at 9 bases. With V trimmed by 8 bases and J by 3 bases, 14 bases remained unmatched. Germline V gene sequence: CDR1 SQVTM, CDR2 ANQGSEA. The CDR3 is 15 residues long. The CDR3 here is CSILKLAGNRYEQYF. The CDR3 DNA follows: TGCAGCATCCTGAAGCTAGCGGGGAACCGCTACGAGCAGTACTTC.

This clonotype was detected many times. This chain links TRBV5-6 with TRBJ1-5; perhaps TRBD1 as D (5 bases). Germline loops: CDR1 SGHDT, CDR2 YYEEEE. The CDR3 covers 15 residues. The ends were cut back, 1 base at V and 4 bases at J, with 12 bases in the middle. CDR3 in amino acids: CASSLSGFENQPQHF. In DNA, the CDR3 is TGTGCCAGCAGCTTGTCAGGGTTTGAGAATCAGCCCCAGCATTTT.

The J gene is TRBJ2-7, the V gene TRBV29-1; 7 bases line up with TRBD2. From germline, CDR1 is SQVTM and CDR2 ANQGSEA. The V and J ends lost 5 bases and 3 bases, in that order; junction bases with no gene match: 7. The CDR3 has 13 amino acids. DNA of the CDR3: TGCAGCGTTAGGGCGGGGGACTACTACGAGCAGTACTTC. Its translation is CSVRAGDYYEQYF.

This clonotype was recorded at least ten times. J is TRBJ1-4 and V is TRBV6-2 or TRBV6-3; D might be TRBD1 (5 bases). This CDR3 has 14 amino acids. Trimming stripped 7 bases from V and 7 bases from J, with 16 bases between. Germline V gene data show CDR1 as MNHEY and CDR2 as SVGEGT. CDR3 sequence reads: CASKRGGGAEKLFF. The CDR3 DNA sequence: TGTGCCAGCAAGCGCGGCGGAGGGGCTGAAAAACTGTTTTTT.

The V and J genes are TRBV5-5 and TRBJ2-5; TRBD2 matches 7 bases. From germline, CDR1 is SGHKS and CDR2 YYEKEE (reference sequence). Germline trimming cut 4 bases from V and 5 bases from J; bases unmatched to any gene: 8. The CDR3 consists of 14 residues. The CDR3 sequence is CASSPEGRGETQYF. DNA for the CDR3: TGTGCCAGCAGCCCCGAAGGGCGGGGGGAGACCCAGTACTTC.

This clonotype was seen repeatedly, ten times or more. The chain recombines TRBV20-1 with TRBJ1-2, with D unclear. Trimming took off 6 bases at V and 5 bases at J, with 19 bases between the two ends. The CDR3 extends over 14 amino acids. Germline lookup yields CDR1 DFQATT and CDR2 SNEGSKA (reference sequence). Written as DNA, the CDR3 is TGCAGTGCCACCTCCCCATGGGGAGGTTATGGCTACACCTTC. Translated, it gives CSATSPWGGYGYTF.

A few counts support this clonotype. V gene TRBV28 combines with J gene TRBJ2-7; the D call may be TRBD1 or TRBD2 (7 bases each). There are 16 residues in the CDR3. V shed 8 bases and J shed 3 bases, with 23 bases lying between them. Germline CDR1 reads MDHEN; CDR2 reads SYDVKM. CDR3 bases: TGTGCCAGCGCCCCCAGGGGGGGGAAGGGGGTCTACGAGCAGTACTTC. This translates into CASAPRGGKGVYEQYF.

This clonotype was detected ten times or more. The V and J genes are TRBV7-9 and TRBJ2-1; maybe TRBD2 (6 bases). Trimming removed 3 bases at V and 8 bases at J, with 14 bases between. The CDR3 length is 14 residues. Per the germline V gene, CDR1 is SEHNR and CDR2 is FQNEAQ (reference sequence). CDR3 protein: CASSLQTSLDEQFF. The CDR3 DNA reads TGTGCCAGCAGCTTGCAGACTAGTTTGGATGAGCAGTTCTTC. The variable domain in full, with the rest retrieved from reference TRBV7-9 and TRBJ2-1, is DTGVSQNPRHKITKRGQNVTFRCDPISEHNRLYWYRQTLGQGPEFLTYFQNEAQLEKSRLLSDRFSAERPKGSFSTLEIQRTEQGDSAMYLCASSLQTSLDEQFFGPGTRLTVL.

This clonotype occurred many times. V and J are TRBV4-2 and TRBJ1-2; D is possibly TRBD1 (5 bases). Germline values: CDR1 LGHNA, CDR2 YNFKEQ. V dropped 3 bases and J dropped 6 bases, with 23 bases sitting between them. This CDR3 is 17 amino acids long. CDR3 in amino acids: CASSHRTSAGAADGYTF. DNA of the CDR3: TGTGCCAGCAGCCATAGAACGTCGGCTGGGGCCGCCGATGGCTACACCTTC.

This clonotype was observed at least ten times. This chain uses TRBV12-3 or TRBV12-4 with TRBJ2-3; a possible D gene is TRBD1 (5 bases). The ends were cut back, 7 bases at V and 4 bases at J, with 18 bases in the middle. CDR3 length: 15 amino acids. The CDR3 protein is CASNPLQGEADTQYF. Here the CDR3 DNA reads TGTGCCAGCAACCCCTTGCAGGGTGAGGCAGATACGCAGTATTTT.

The gene calls are TRBV5-6 and TRBJ1-3, with TRBD1 as a possible D gene (6 bases). Germline CDR1 reads SGHDT; CDR2 reads YYEEEE. The length of the CDR3 is 14 residues. V lost 4 bases and J 0 bases, leaving 8 bases between the germline ends. The CDR3 DNA reads TGTGCCAGCAGCGACAGGTTCTCTGGAAACACCATATATTTT. This sequence encodes CASSDRFSGNTIYF.

At least ten counts were recorded for this clonotype. This chain joins TRBV11-2 and TRBJ2-4; a possible D gene is TRBD1 (5 bases). The CDR3 has 15 residues. V was clipped by 1 base and J by 1 base, with 8 bases between them. Germline V gives CDR1 SGHAT, CDR2 FQNNGV. The CDR3 sequence is CASSLGQSAKNIQYF. DNA of the CDR3: TGTGCCAGCAGCTTAGGACAGTCGGCCAAAAACATTCAGTACTTC.

In its sample, this clonotype was seen many times. The V call is TRBV5-1, the J call TRBJ2-1, with 8 bases that match TRBD1. Looked up from germline, CDR1 is SGHRS and CDR2 is YFSETQ. CDR3 length: 16 residues. After removal of 4 bases from V and 4 bases from J, the junction contained 10 bases not matched to a gene. Here the CDR3 DNA reads TGCGCCAGCAGCAATCCCGGACAGGGCGGGTACAATGAGCAGTTCTTC. Its protein product is CASSNPGQGGYNEQFF.

This clonotype was found many times. The genes are TRBV20-1 and TRBJ1-2; 7 bases line up with TRBD1. The CDR3 spans 14 residues. With 5 bases clipped from V and 2 bases from J, the junction kept 8 bases outside the gene matches. The V gene's germline CDR1 is DFQATT and CDR2 SNEGSKA (reference sequence). CDR3 DNA: TGCAGTGCTGACGTCGGACAGGAGAACTATGGCTACACCTTC. It codes for CSADVGQENYGYTF.

The chain is built from TRBV14 and TRBJ2-5, with 9 bases identical to TRBD2. The CDR3 runs to 17 residues. J lost 1 base, V lost 0 bases, and 6 bases had no gene match. The germline gives CDR1 SGHDN, CDR2 FVKESK. CDR3 region: CASSQEVGLALQETQYF. The DNA for the CDR3 is TGTGCCAGCAGCCAAGAAGTGGGACTAGCTCTCCAAGAGACCCAGTACTTC.

The sample holds many counts of this clonotype. One junction end does not reproduce the germline sequence, and a read error may be involved. The chain has TRBV7-2 and TRBJ2-7; D perhaps matches TRBD1 (6 bases). The germline CDR1 and CDR2 sequences are SGHTA and FQGNSA. This CDR3 has 12 amino acids. DNA of the CDR3: TGTGCCAGCAGCCCGACAGGCTACGGGCAGTACTTC. Its translation: CASSPTGYGQYF.